These 19 T cell receptor beta chains share one sample of origin, sequenced in a study of T cells in Graves' hyperthyroidism and ophthalmopathy. The investigators amplified TCR beta CDR3 regions from RNA transcripts. First-round RT-PCR targeting the TCR CDR3 was performed with the HTBI primer set. TCRdb redid the calling of the multiplex PCR reads with MiXCR, one entry per CDR3 protein. This sample has some 570,000 distinct CDR3 sequences, with over 12% found just once. Material for sequencing was blood. The source is a woman aged 18-29 years with Graves' ophthalmopathy.

This clonotype was seen only a few times. The V call is TRBV7-9, the J call TRBJ1-2; a weak D match, TRBD1 (5 bases). V gave up 3 bases and J gave up 0 bases, with 20 bases separating them. Germline CDR1 and CDR2: SEHNR and FQNEAQ (reference sequence). This CDR3 is built from 18 residues. Here the CDR3 reads CASSFSNRDGSSNYGYTF. CDR3 nucleotide sequence: TGTGCCAGCAGCTTCTCTAACCGGGACGGATCTTCTAACTATGGCTACACCTTC.

This clonotype was observed a few times. This chain connects TRBV19 to TRBJ2-2; D gene uncertain. Germline CDR1 and CDR2: LNHDA and SQIVND (reference sequence). Trimming took off 4 bases at V and 6 bases at J, with 6 bases between the two ends. The CDR3 runs 12 residues. CDR3: CASSSVPGELFF. DNA of the CDR3: TGTGCCAGTAGTAGTGTGCCCGGGGAGCTGTTTTTT.

This clonotype was picked up many times. V usage is TRBV28 and J usage is TRBJ2-3, with a tentative D call TRBD1 (6 bases). Trimming took 5 bases from V and 3 from J, leaving 15 bases between them. Germline V gene lookup returns CDR1 MDHEN and CDR2 SYDVKM. The CDR3 is made up of 15 amino acids. CDR3 residues: CASSAVGQWTDTQYF. The CDR3 DNA reads TGTGCCAGCAGTGCCGTCGGACAGTGGACAGATACGCAGTATTTT.

This clonotype has at least ten counts. V is TRBV29-1 and J is TRBJ2-7, with TRBD1 matching over 8 bases. Germline V lookup: CDR1 SQVTM, CDR2 ANQGSEA. J was trimmed by 0 bases and V by 7 bases; bases with no gene match: 2. This CDR3 comprises 12 residues. DNA of the CDR3: TGCAGCGCCGGGACAGGCTCCTACGAGCAGTACTTC. Translating it yields CSAGTGSYEQYF.

This clonotype was seen many times. V gene TRBV20-1 combines with J gene TRBJ2-3; a possible D gene is TRBD2 (6 bases). The CDR3 extends over 17 amino acids. V lost 0 bases to trimming and J lost 0 bases, with 16 bases between them. Germline V gives CDR1 DFQATT, CDR2 SNEGSKA (reference sequence). Here the CDR3 DNA reads TGCAGTGCTAGAGATCTCATTAGCGGCCCAAGCACAGATACGCAGTATTTT. Its translation: CSARDLISGPSTDTQYF.

This clonotype appeared many times. The rearrangement links TRBV7-2 to TRBJ2-5; D might be TRBD1 (5 bases). Germline V gene sequence: CDR1 SGHTA, CDR2 FQGNSA. V lost 2 bases to trimming and J lost 2 bases, with 12 bases between them. CDR3 length: 15 amino acids. CDR3 residues: CASSLQTGRQETQYF. The CDR3 coding sequence is TGTGCCAGCAGCTTACAAACAGGCCGACAAGAGACCCAGTACTTC.

The V gene is TRBV6-2 or TRBV6-3, the J gene TRBJ1-2; D remains ambiguous. Germline V gives CDR1 MNHEY, CDR2 SVGEGT. The CDR3 extends over 13 amino acids. Trimming cost V 6 bases and J 1 base, with 9 bases left between them. The CDR3 bases are TGTGCCAGCAGCCTACAGAGTAACTATGGCTACACCTTC. It is translated as CASSLQSNYGYTF.

This clonotype was seen more than once but under ten times. The chain employs TRBV20-1 and TRBJ2-1; 8 bases map to TRBD1. CDR3 length equals 15 residues. V shed 0 bases and J 3 bases; nucleotides not matched to a gene: 4. Germline loops: CDR1 DFQATT, CDR2 SNEGSKA (reference sequence). CDR3 sequence: CSARDPGTGYNEQFF. Here the CDR3 DNA reads TGCAGTGCTAGAGATCCCGGGACAGGCTACAATGAGCAGTTCTTC.

V and J are TRBV6-1 and TRBJ2-3, with TRBD2 matching 13 bases. Germline assignment: CDR1 MNHNS and CDR2 SASEGT. The CDR3 totals 18 residues. With V trimmed by 3 bases and J by 1 base, 7 bases remained unmatched. CDR3 loop: CASSDRAGTSGGTDTQYF. The CDR3 region has the DNA TGTGCCAGCAGTGATAGAGCCGGGACTAGCGGGGGCACAGATACGCAGTATTTT.

The chain is built from TRBV7-3 and TRBJ2-6; TRBD2 is a possible D gene (6 bases). Per germline, CDR1 SGHTA and CDR2 FQGTGA. V was clipped by 5 bases and J by 1 base, with 21 bases between them. The CDR3 runs to 19 residues. The CDR3 is CASSPKKVAGSSGANVLTF. CDR3 sequence (DNA): TGTGCCAGCAGCCCTAAGAAGGTTGCGGGAAGTTCTGGGGCCAACGTCCTGACTTTC.

This clonotype was detected ten times or more. CDR3 in amino acids: CASSERGQGWAPYNEQFF. The CDR3 DNA is TGTGCCAGCAGCGAAAGAGGACAGGGGTGGGCCCCCTACAATGAGCAGTTCTTC. The chain recombines TRBV9 with TRBJ2-1; TRBD1 agrees at 9 bases. The CDR3 extends over 18 amino acids. Germline V gives CDR1 SGDLS, CDR2 YYNGEE. With 3 bases clipped from V and 2 bases from J, the junction kept 12 bases outside the gene matches.

This clonotype was counted at least ten times. The chain links TRBV29-1 to TRBJ1-1; TRBD1 matches at 8 bases. This CDR3 comprises 13 residues. Looked up from germline, CDR1 is SQVTM and CDR2 is ANQGSEA. The ends lost 6 bases at V and 0 bases at J; junction bases unmatched: 3. CDR3 sequence (DNA): TGCAGCGTCTCGACAGGGGTGAACACTGAAGCTTTCTTT. It translates to CSVSTGVNTEAFF.

There are many counts of this clonotype. The J gene is TRBJ2-7, the V gene TRBV18, with 11 bases that match TRBD2. With V trimmed by 3 bases and J by 4 bases, 5 bases remained unmatched. Germline lookup yields CDR1 KGHSH and CDR2 LQKENI. This CDR3 contains 15 residues. CDR3 protein: CASSPKTSGTYEQYF. CDR3 nucleotides: TGTGCCAGCTCACCCAAGACTAGCGGGACATACGAGCAGTACTTC.

This clonotype was observed many times. The genes are TRBV28 and TRBJ2-3; TRBD2 might be the D (7 bases). CDR3 size: 16 residues. Deletions cut 3 bases from V and 4 bases from J, with 17 bases between. Germline V CDR1 and CDR2: MDHEN, SYDVKM. CDR3 sequence reads: CASSFRGATPADTQYF. The CDR3 nucleotides read TGTGCCAGCAGTTTCCGGGGGGCGACCCCAGCAGATACGCAGTATTTT. Supplemented by reference TRBV28 and TRBJ2-3, the full variable domain reads DVKVTQSSRYLVKRTGEKVFLECVQDMDHENMFWYRQDPGLGLRLIYFSYDVKMKEKGDIPEGYSVSREKKERFSLILESASTNQTSMYLCASSFRGATPADTQYFGPGTRLTVL.

This clonotype was seen many times. The chain couples TRBV6-1 to TRBJ1-2; 8 positions agree with TRBD1. The J segment lost 1 base and the V segment lost 5 bases, leaving 6 bases of the junction unmatched. The CDR3 runs to 15 residues. Germline V gene data show CDR1 as MNHNS and CDR2 as SASEGT. The CDR3 DNA is TGTGCCAGCAGTATTGGACAGGGCAGTAACTATGGCTACACCTTC. Translation gives CASSIGQGSNYGYTF.

This clonotype appeared a few times. Sequence at one end of the junction differs from germline and may be a read error. The chain has TRBV29-1 and TRBJ2-7; unclear D gene. CDR3 length equals 13 residues. CDR1 is SQVTM, CDR2 ANQGSEA, per germline. The CDR3 nucleotides are TGCAGCGTTGAAGGTGTCCAAACCTACAAGCAGTACTTC. Encoded protein: CSVEGVQTYKQYF.

In this sample, this clonotype turned up many times. The CDR3 reads CASSFPSGANVLTF. The CDR3 coding sequence is TGTGCCAGCAGTTTCCCCTCTGGGGCCAACGTCCTGACTTTC. The J gene is TRBJ2-6, the V gene TRBV12-3 or TRBV12-4; D is unclear. Trimming cost V 3 bases and J 0 bases, with 3 bases left between them. This CDR3 region has 14 residues.

This clonotype was counted ten times or more. The rearrangement links TRBV11-2 to TRBJ2-1, with 9 bases aligning to TRBD2. The junction had 11 bases not matched to a gene; V was cut back by 5 bases and J by 3 bases. Germline lookup yields CDR1 SGHAT and CDR2 FQNNGV. The CDR3 has 17 residues. The CDR3 region is CASSRTGGLAFYNEQFF. The CDR3, as DNA: TGTGCCAGCAGCCGAACGGGGGGACTAGCTTTCTACAATGAGCAGTTCTTC.

The chain couples TRBV5-1 to TRBJ2-1; 15 positions agree with TRBD2. CDR1 and CDR2 from the germline V gene are SGHRS and YFSETQ. The CDR3 loop spans 17 amino acids. The V gene end was trimmed by 5 bases and the J gene end by 6 bases; junction bases not matched to a gene: 9. CDR3 residues: CASSYGTSGRHRNEQFF. The CDR3 DNA sequence: TGCGCCAGCAGTTATGGGACTAGCGGGAGGCATCGCAATGAGCAGTTCTTC.